This TCR beta chain was documented in a study of OX40 agonist ivuxolimab in advanced cancers. The wider study: Patients treated during dose escalation were battling hepatocellular carcinoma, melanoma, renal cell or head and neck cancer. Cohort: approximately 83% men, mean age approximately 64, aged about 23 to 79.

Findings and limits, study-wide: On average, CD8+ T cells had more expanded clones than CD4+. Partial responders at 0.1-3.0 mg/kg had among the lowest clonal expansion.

Only in-frame clones appear in the TCRdb table, and some are missing; sequencing was by immunoSEQ multiplex PCR. In the table there are 70,000 or so clones, around 90% of which are singletons. Concerning this clone itself: The antigen is not known.

Trimming took 1 base from V and 2 from J; bases not matched to a gene: 5. Germline V gene lookup returns CDR1 MGHRA and CDR2 YSYEKL. This CDR3 spans 15 amino acids. The receptor's source is an adult with an advanced solid tumor such as melanoma, head and neck, liver or kidney cancer. The source was CD4+ or CD8+ T cells sorted from blood, collected in a trial of the OX40 agonist ivuxolimab. This chain joins TRBV4-1 and TRBJ2-7, with 7 bases that match TRBD1. Written as DNA, the CDR3 is TGCGCCAGCAGCCAAGTAGAGACAGGGACCTACGAGCAGTACTTC. It encodes CASSQVETGTYEQYF.